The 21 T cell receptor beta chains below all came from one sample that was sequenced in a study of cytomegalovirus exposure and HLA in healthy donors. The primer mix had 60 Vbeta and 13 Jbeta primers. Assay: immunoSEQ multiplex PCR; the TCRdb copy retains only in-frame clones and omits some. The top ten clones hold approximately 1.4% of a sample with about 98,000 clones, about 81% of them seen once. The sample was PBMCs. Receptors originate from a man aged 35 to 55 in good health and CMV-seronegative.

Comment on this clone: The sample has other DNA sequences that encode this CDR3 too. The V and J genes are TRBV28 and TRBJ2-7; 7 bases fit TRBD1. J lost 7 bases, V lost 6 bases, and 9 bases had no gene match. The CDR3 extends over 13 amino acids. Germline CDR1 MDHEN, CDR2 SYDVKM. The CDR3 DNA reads TGTGCCAGCAGCCATCGAGGGGGCTGGGAGCAGTACTTC. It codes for CASSHRGGWEQYF.

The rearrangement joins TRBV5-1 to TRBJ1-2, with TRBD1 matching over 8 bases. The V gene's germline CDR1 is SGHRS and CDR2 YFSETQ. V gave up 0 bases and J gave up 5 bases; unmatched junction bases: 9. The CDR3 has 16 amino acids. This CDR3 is CASSLVRTGRDYGYTF. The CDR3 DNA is TGCGCCAGCAGCTTGGTTCGGACAGGGAGAGATTATGGCTACACCTTC. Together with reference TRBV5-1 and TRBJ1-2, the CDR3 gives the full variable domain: KAGVTQTPRYLIKTRGQQVTLSCSPISGHRSVSWYQQTPGQGLQFLFEYFSETQRNKGNFPGRFSGRQFSNSRSEMNVSTLELGDSALYLCASSLVRTGRDYGYTFGSGTRLTVV.

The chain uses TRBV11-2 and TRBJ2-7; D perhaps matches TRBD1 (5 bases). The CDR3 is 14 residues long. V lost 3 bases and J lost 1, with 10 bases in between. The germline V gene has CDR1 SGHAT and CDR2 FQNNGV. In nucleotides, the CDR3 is TGTGCCAGCAGCTTGGCAGGGTATTCCTACGAGCAGTACTTC. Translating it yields CASSLAGYSYEQYF.

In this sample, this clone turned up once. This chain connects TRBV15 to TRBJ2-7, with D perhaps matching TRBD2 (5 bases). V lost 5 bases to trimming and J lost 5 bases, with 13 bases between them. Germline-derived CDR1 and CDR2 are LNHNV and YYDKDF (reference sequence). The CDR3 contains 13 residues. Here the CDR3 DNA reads TGTGCCACCAGCCCGGGGTTTGTGAACGAGCAGTACTTC. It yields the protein CATSPGFVNEQYF.

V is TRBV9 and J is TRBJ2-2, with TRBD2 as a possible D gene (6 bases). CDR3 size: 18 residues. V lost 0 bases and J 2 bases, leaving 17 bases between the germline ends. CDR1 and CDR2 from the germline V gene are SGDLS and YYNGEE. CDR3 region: CASSVEIRRDLNTGELFF. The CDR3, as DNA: TGTGCCAGCAGCGTAGAAATTAGGCGGGACCTCAACACCGGGGAGCTGTTTTTT.

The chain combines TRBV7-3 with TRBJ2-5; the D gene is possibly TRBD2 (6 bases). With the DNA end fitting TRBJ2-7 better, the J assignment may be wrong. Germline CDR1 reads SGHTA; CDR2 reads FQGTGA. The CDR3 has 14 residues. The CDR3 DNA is TGTGCCAGCAGCTCGGGACTTCCTTCCTACGAGCAGTACTTC. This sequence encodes CASSSGLPSYEQYF.

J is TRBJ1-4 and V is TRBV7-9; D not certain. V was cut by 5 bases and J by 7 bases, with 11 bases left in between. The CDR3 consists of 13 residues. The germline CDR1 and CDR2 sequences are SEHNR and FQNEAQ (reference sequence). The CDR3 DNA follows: TGTGCCAGCAGCCCACTGGGCCGTGAAAAACTGTTTTTT. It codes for CASSPLGREKLFF.

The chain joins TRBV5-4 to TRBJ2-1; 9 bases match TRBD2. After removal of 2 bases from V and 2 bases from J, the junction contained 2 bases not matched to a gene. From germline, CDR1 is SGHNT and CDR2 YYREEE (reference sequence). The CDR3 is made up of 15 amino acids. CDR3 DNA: TGTGCCAGCAGCTTCGGGACTAGCACCTACAATGAGCAGTTCTTC. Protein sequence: CASSFGTSTYNEQFF.

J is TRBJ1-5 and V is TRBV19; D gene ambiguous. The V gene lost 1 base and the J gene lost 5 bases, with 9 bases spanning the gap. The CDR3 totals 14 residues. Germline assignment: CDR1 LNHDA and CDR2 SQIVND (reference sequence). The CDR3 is CASSIGGWDQPQHF. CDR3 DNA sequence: TGTGCCAGTAGTATAGGAGGATGGGATCAGCCCCAGCATTTT.

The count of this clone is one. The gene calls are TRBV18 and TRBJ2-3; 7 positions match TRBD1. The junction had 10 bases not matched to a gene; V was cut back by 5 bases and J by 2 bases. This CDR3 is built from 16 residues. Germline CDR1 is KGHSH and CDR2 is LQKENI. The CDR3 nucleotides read TGTGCCAGCTCATTCGACCGGACAGGAACCACAGATACGCAGTATTTT. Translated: CASSFDRTGTTDTQYF.

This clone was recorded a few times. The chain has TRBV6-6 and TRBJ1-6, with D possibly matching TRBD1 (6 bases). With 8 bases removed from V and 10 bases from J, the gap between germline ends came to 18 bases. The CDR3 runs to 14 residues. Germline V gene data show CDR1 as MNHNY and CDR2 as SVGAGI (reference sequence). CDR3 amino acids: CASQPSGAPSPLHF. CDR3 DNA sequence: TGTGCCAGCCAACCCTCAGGGGCCCCCTCACCCCTCCACTTT.

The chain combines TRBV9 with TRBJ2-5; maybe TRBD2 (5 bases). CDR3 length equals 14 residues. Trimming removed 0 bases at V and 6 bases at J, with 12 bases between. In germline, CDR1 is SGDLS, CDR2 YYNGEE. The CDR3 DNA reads TGTGCCAGCAGCGTAGACGAGGGCCTGAAGACCCAGTACTTC. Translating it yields CASSVDEGLKTQYF.

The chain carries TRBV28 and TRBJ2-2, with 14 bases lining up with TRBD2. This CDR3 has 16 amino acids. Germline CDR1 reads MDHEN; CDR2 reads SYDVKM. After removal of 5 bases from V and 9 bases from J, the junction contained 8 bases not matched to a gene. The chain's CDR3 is CASSDPGLAGDRELFF. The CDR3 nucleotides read TGTGCCAGCAGTGATCCGGGACTAGCGGGGGATCGGGAGCTGTTTTTT.

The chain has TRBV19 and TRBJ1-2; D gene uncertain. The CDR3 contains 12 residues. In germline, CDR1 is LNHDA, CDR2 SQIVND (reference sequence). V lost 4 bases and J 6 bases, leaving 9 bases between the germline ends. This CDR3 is CASSTHFDGYTF. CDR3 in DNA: TGTGCCAGTAGTACCCACTTTGATGGCTACACCTTC.

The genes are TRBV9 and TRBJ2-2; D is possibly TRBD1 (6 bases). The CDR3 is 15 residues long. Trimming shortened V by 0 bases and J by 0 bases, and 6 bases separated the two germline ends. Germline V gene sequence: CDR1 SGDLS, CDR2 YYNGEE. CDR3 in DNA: TGTGCCAGCAGCGTAGGGACAGCGAACACCGGGGAGCTGTTTTTT. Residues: CASSVGTANTGELFF.

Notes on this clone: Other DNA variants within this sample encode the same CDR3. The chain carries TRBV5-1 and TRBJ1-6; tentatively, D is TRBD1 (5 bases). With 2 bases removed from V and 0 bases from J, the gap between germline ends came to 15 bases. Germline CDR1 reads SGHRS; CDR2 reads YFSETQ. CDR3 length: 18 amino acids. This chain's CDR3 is CASSFGGDPDSYNSPLHF. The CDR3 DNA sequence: TGCGCCAGCAGCTTTGGGGGGGACCCAGACTCCTATAATTCACCCCTCCACTTT. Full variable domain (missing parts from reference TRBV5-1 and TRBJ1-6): KAGVTQTPRYLIKTRGQQVTLSCSPISGHRSVSWYQQTPGQGLQFLFEYFSETQRNKGNFPGRFSGRQFSNSRSEMNVSTLELGDSALYLCASSFGGDPDSYNSPLHFGNGTRLTVT.

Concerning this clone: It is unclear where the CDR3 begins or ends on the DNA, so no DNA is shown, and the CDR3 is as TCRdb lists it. CDR3 sequence: CASRSDFGRGTYEQYF. The rearrangement links TRBV12-2 to TRBJ2-7; the table's D call of TRBD2 was not tested on the DNA. TRBV12-2 is annotated as a pseudogene. The CDR3 is made up of 16 amino acids, end residues included.

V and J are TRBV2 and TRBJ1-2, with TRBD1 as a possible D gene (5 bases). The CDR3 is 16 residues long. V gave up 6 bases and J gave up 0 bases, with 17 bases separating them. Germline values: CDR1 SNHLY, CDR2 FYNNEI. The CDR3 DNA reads TGTGCCAGCAGCCAGGACATACCGGGAGCTAACTATGGCTACACCTTC. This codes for CASSQDIPGANYGYTF.

The CDR3 DNA follows: TGTGCCAGCAGGACGGACTATGGAGTTACCGGGGAGCTGTTTTTT. Its protein is CASRTDYGVTGELFF. The V call is TRBV6-5, the J call TRBJ2-2, with D possibly TRBD2 on 6 matching bases. The CDR3 spans 15 residues. Trimming cost V 6 bases and J 5 bases, with 16 bases left between them. The germline V gene encodes CDR1 MNHEY and CDR2 SVGAGI.

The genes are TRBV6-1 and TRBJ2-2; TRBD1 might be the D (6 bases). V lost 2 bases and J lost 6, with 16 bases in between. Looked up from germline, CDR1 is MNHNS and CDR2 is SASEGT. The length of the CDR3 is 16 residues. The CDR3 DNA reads TGTGCCAGCAGTGAACTGAGCAGGGGTGGGGCCGGGGAGCTGTTTTTT. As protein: CASSELSRGGAGELFF.

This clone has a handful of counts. The CDR3 DNA reads TGTGCCTGGAGTCCCAGGAACACTGAAGCTTTCTTT. Residues: CAWSPRNTEAFF. The chain links TRBV30 to TRBJ1-1, with no clear D. V was trimmed by 2 bases and J by 1 base, leaving 5 bases between them. The CDR3 runs 12 residues. From germline, CDR1 is GTSNPN and CDR2 SVGIG (reference sequence).